This T cell receptor (beta chain) was recovered during a study of T cells after yellow fever vaccination. A single record per CDR3 protein comes from TCRdb applying MiXCR to the 5' RACE reads. This sample has hundreds of thousands of distinct CDR3 sequences, with over 15% found just once. The CDR3 runs to 15 residues. V was clipped by 10 bases and J by 2 bases, with 19 bases between them. Germline V CDR1 and CDR2: ENHRY, SYGVKD. The receptor was derived from a man in his late teens or twenties who received the YFV17D yellow fever vaccine. Sequencing was performed on PBMCs, taken before the yellow fever booster vaccination. The V gene is TRBV10-3, the J gene TRBJ2-3, with D maybe TRBD2 (7 bases). Written as DNA, the CDR3 is TGTGCCACTCGGTCGGGGGGCCTATACACAGATACGCAGTATTTT. It yields the protein CATRSGGLYTDTQYF.